Listed below are T cell receptor beta chains from one sample, sequenced in a study of shared clonotypes between healthy human individuals. The data were produced by immunoSEQ multiplex PCR, yet TCRdb's version contains in-frame clones alone and is incomplete. The sample yields 400,000 to 600,000 clones, about 80% seen once. Sequenced material: PBMCs. Receptor source: a woman aged 40 to 50 in good health. Some clones in this sample may be carry-over from other donors' samples. Both conserved end residues are part of each CDR3. D genes are given only for firm matches. Some rows mark clone size as missing; the rest say once, few, many or name a class of expanded clone.

size,J,D,V,CDR3,DNA
NA,TRBJ2-7,NA,TRBV2,CARQRATGYEQYF,TGTGCCAGGCAACGGGCGACGGGCTACGAGCAGTACTTC
NA,TRBJ1-5,NA,TRBV30,CAWSVRPMGGASQPQHF,TGTGCCTGGAGTGTACGCCCCATGGGGGGGGCTTCTCAGCCCCAGCATTTT
NA,TRBJ2-7,NA,TRBV4-2,CASSQAPLPTYEQYF,TGTGCCAGCAGCCAAGCCCCCTTACCTACCTACGAGCAGTACTTC
few,TRBJ2-3,NA,TRBV7-2,CASTSEGVSTDTQYF,TGTGCCAGCACCTCCGAGGGGGTCAGCACAGATACGCAGTATTTT
NA,TRBJ1-4,TRBD1,TRBV27,CASSRGTGLGLFF,TGTGCCAGCAGTAGGGGGACAGGTCTTGGACTGTTTTTT
few,TRBJ2-5,NA,TRBV27,CASSPGMSLYF,TGTGCCAGCAGTCCCGGCATGAGTTTGTACTTC
NA,TRBJ2-5,TRBD1,TRBV29-1,CSATTGTGAGETQYF,TGCAGCGCCACCACCGGGACAGGGGCGGGGGAGACCCAGTACTTC
once,TRBJ2-7,NA,TRBV6-6,CASSYSPHLQYEQYF,TGTGCCAGCAGTTACTCTCCCCACCTTCAATACGAGCAGTACTTC
NA,TRBJ2-3,NA,TRBV7-7,CASSLHDSTDTQYF,TGTGCTAGCAGCTTACACGACAGCACAGATACGCAGTATTTT
NA,TRBJ2-3,NA,TRBV10-1,CASSESGTSTDTQYF,TGCGCCAGCAGTGAGTCCGGGACTAGCACAGATACGCAGTATTTT
once,TRBJ2-7,NA,TRBV19,CASRPGTFGDEQYF,TGTGCCAGTAGGCCCGGGACTTTCGGGGACGAGCAGTACTTC
NA,TRBJ2-7,TRBD1,TRBV27,CASRRMGTASYEQYF,TGTGCCAGCAGGAGGATGGGGACAGCCTCCTACGAGCAGTACTTC
NA,TRBJ2-7,NA,TRBV5-4,CASSPDGPYEQYF,TGTGCCAGCAGCCCGGACGGGCCCTACGAGCAGTACTTC
NA,TRBJ2-7,TRBD1,TRBV6-5,CASSFGTGLSYEQYF,TGTGCCAGCAGTTTCGGGACAGGCCTCTCCTACGAGCAGTACTTC
NA,TRBJ1-5,NA,TRBV18,CASSPGAGGQPQHF,TGTGCCAGCTCACCAGGTGCTGGAGGTCAGCCCCAGCATTTT
NA,TRBJ2-1,TRBD2,TRBV28,CASSLTLAGRNEQFF,TGTGCCAGCAGTTTAACACTAGCGGGTAGGAATGAGCAGTTCTTC
NA,TRBJ1-3,TRBD1,TRBV7-3,CASSSLGDSSGNTIYF,TGTGCCAGCAGCTCGTTGGGGGACAGTTCTGGAAACACCATATATTTT
NA,TRBJ2-5,NA,TRBV5-1,CASSSQREETQYF,TGCGCCAGCAGTTCCCAGCGGGAAGAGACCCAGTACTTC
NA,TRBJ2-1,TRBD1,TRBV7-2,CASSARGTDVTEQFF,TGTGCCAGCAGCGCGAGGGGGACAGATGTAACGGAGCAGTTCTTC
NA,TRBJ2-7,TRBD2,TRBV29-1,CRPGRLAGGLPYEQYF,TGCAGGCCGGGGCGACTAGCGGGAGGATTACCCTACGAGCAGTACTTC
few,TRBJ1-1,NA,TRBV19,CASSIGGAEAFF,TGTGCCAGTAGTATCGGGGGAGCTGAAGCTTTCTTT
many,TRBJ2-5,NA,TRBV21-1,CASSKSGGRREETQYF,TGTGCCAGCAGCAAAAGTGGCGGGAGACGTGAAGAGACCCAGTACTTC
NA,TRBJ2-1,NA,TRBV11-3,CASSLGDTYNEQFF,TGTGCCAGCAGCTTAGGGGATACCTACAATGAGCAGTTCTTC
NA,TRBJ2-1,NA,TRBV6-1,CASRSSGNNEQFF,TGTGCCAGCAGGTCGAGCGGAAACAATGAGCAGTTCTTC
once,TRBJ1-2,NA,TRBV2,CASPDSGYTF,TGTGCCAGCCCAGACAGCGGCTACACCTTC
many,TRBJ1-5,NA,TRBV2,CASRDSYSNQPQHF,TGTGCCAGCAGGGACAGCTATAGCAATCAGCCCCAGCATTTT
few,TRBJ1-1,NA,TRBV7-2,CASSLSRDTEAFF,TGTGCCAGCAGCTTGAGTAGGGACACTGAAGCTTTCTTT
NA,TRBJ2-5,NA,TRBV7-9,CASSLSQGRETQYF,TGTGCCAGCAGCTTATCACAGGGTCGAGAGACCCAGTACTTC
few,TRBJ1-1,TRBD1,TRBV5-1,CASSSPLGTGGDTEAFF,TGCGCCAGCAGCTCCCCCCTCGGGACAGGAGGGGACACTGAAGCTTTCTTT
NA,TRBJ1-5,NA,TRBV4-1,CASSQDPHSRANQPQHF,TGCGCCAGCAGCCAAGATCCCCACTCGAGGGCGAATCAGCCCCAGCATTTT
NA,TRBJ1-1,NA,TRBV6-5,CASSYSLDQYTEAFF,TGTGCCAGCAGTTACTCTTTAGACCAGTACACTGAAGCTTTCTTT
NA,TRBJ2-3,NA,TRBV7-9,CASSLDPGAEDTQYF,TGTGCCAGCAGCTTGGATCCGGGAGCGGAGGATACGCAGTATTTT
once,TRBJ2-1,NA,TRBV7-8,CASSFSYGSSINEQFF,TGTGCCAGCAGCTTCTCCTACGGGTCCTCTATCAATGAGCAGTTCTTC
NA,TRBJ2-2,NA,TRBV18,CASSPPLARELFF,TGTGCCAGCTCACCGCCCCTAGCGCGGGAGCTGTTTTTT
NA,TRBJ2-3,TRBD2,TRBV13,CASSSSATSGSNTQYF,TGTGCCAGCAGCTCCTCCGCGACTAGCGGGAGCAATACGCAGTATTTT
NA,TRBJ1-2,TRBD1,TRBV28,CASSPVTGDDYTF,TGTGCCAGCAGCCCCGTGACAGGGGACGACTACACCTTC
NA,TRBJ2-3,NA,TRBV10-2,CASSELATTDTQYF,TGCGCCAGCAGTGAGCTAGCTACAACAGATACGCAGTATTTT
NA,TRBJ1-1,TRBD1,TRBV6-5,CASSYGDRGDTEAFF,TGTGCCAGCAGTTACGGGGACAGGGGGGACACTGAAGCTTTCTTT
NA,TRBJ2-2,NA,TRBV7-9,CASSSTENTGELFF,TGTGCCAGCAGCTCGACAGAGAACACCGGGGAGCTGTTTTTT
many,TRBJ1-1,NA,TRBV6-6,CASRGTDSYTEAFF,TGTGCCAGCAGGGGAACGGACAGCTACACTGAAGCTTTCTTT
NA,TRBJ2-7,NA,TRBV20-1,CSARGYEQYF,TGCAGTGCTAGAGGCTACGAGCAGTACTTC
NA,TRBJ2-5,TRBD1,TRBV4-1,CASSQLGQTKETQYF,TGCGCCAGCAGCCAACTGGGACAGACGAAAGAGACCCAGTACTTC
NA,TRBJ1-2,NA,TRBV5-4,CASSIQGNYGYTF,TGTGCCAGCAGCATCCAGGGTAACTATGGCTACACCTTC